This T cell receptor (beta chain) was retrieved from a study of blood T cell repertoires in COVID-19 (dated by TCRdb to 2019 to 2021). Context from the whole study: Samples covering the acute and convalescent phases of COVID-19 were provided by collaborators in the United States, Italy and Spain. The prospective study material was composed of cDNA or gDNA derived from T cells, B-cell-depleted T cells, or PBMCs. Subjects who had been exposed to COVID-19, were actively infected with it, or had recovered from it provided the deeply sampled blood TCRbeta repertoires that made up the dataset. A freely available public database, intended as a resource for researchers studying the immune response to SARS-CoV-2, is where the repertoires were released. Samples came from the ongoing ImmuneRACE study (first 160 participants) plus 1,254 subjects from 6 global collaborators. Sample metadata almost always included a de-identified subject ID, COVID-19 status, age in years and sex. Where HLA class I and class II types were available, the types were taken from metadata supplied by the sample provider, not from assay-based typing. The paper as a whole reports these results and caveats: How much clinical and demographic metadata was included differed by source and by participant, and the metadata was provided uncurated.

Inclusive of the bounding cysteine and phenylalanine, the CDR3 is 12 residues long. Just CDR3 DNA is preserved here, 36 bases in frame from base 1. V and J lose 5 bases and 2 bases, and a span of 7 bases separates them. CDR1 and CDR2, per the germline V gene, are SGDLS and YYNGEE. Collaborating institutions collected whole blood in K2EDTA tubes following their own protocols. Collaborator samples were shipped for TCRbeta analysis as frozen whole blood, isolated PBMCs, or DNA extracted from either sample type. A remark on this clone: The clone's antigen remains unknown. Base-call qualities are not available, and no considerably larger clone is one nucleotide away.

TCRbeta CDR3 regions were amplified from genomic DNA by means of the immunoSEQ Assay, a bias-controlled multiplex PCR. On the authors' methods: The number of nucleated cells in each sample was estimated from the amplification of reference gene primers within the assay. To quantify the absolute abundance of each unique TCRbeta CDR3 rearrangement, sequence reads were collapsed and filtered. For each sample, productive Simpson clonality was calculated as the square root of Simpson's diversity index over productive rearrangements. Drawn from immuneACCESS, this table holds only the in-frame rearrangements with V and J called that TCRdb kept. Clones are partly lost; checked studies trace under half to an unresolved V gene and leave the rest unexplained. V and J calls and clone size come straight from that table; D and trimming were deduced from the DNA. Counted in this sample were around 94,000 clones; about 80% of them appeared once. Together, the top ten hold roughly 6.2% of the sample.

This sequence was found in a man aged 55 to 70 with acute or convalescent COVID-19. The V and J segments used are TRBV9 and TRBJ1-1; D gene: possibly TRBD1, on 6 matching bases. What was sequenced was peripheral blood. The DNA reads TGTGCCAGCAGGGACAGTAACACTGAAGCTTTCTTT. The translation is CASRDSNTEAFF.